The next 14 T cell receptor beta chains were all read from a single sample in a study of Graves' ophthalmopathy and Graves' hyperthyroidism (dated by TCRdb to the late 2010s). Sequencing was carried out with an Illumina HiSeq 2000. TCR beta CDR3 regions were amplified from RNA transcripts for repertoire sequencing. HTBI primers and the Qiagen OneStep RT-PCR kit were used in a first-round RT-PCR, which was followed by a second-round multiplex PCR, size selection and purification. The raw public reads went through TCRdb reprocessing: fastp at Q25, MiXCR clone calling, in-frame beta chains kept. Every distinct CDR3 protein forms one entry, paired with its most common genes and DNA. The sample table lists some 410,000 distinct CDR3 sequences, over 20% of them with a count of one. 3% of the sample is taken by the ten largest. Input material: peripheral blood. Receptors originate from a young woman with stable Graves' hyperthyroidism. Donor details come from another sample of the same person, matched by shared clones.

This clonotype was counted at least ten times. The gene calls are TRBV19 and TRBJ1-1; D remains ambiguous. This CDR3 has 16 residues. Germline CDR1 and CDR2: LNHDA and SQIVND (reference sequence). V lost 3 bases and J lost 0, with 14 bases in between. DNA for the CDR3: TGTGCCAGTAGTATGGCCCTGGGCCTCTTGAACACTGAAGCTTTCTTT. Protein: CASSMALGLLNTEAFF.

A remark on this clonotype: Mismatch with germline at one junction end may stem from a read error. This chain connects TRBV4-2 to TRBJ1-1, with no clear D. The CDR3 runs 15 residues. The germline CDR1 and CDR2 sequences are LGHNA and YNFKEQ. CDR3 nucleotides: TGTGCCAGCAGCCAAGTACGAGGGTTTGACACTGAAGCTTGCTTT. As protein: CASSQVRGFDTEACF.

The table lists this clonotype with many counts. The chain recombines TRBV6-5 with TRBJ2-5, with D unclear. Trimming pared 2 bases from V and 5 bases from J, leaving 9 bases between. Germline V gene lookup returns CDR1 MNHEY and CDR2 SVGAGI. The length of the CDR3 is 13 residues. The CDR3 protein is CASSYEIGETQYF. The CDR3, as DNA: TGTGCCAGCAGTTACGAGATAGGGGAGACCCAGTACTTC.

The table lists this clonotype with many counts. Compared with germline, one end of the junction differs, possibly owing to a read error. The chain carries TRBV15 and TRBJ1-6, with D maybe TRBD1 (5 bases). Germline CDR1 reads LNHNV; CDR2 reads YYDKDF (reference sequence). CDR3 size: 16 residues. The CDR3 DNA reads as TGTACCACCAGCAGAGATCTTGGGCAGGGTGATTCACCCCTCCACTTT. Amino acids: CTTSRDLGQGDSPLHF.

CDR3 loop: CSARDGGSRGNNSPLHF. The CDR3 region has the DNA TGCAGTGCTAGAGATGGCGGTTCAAGGGGAAATAATTCACCCCTCCACTTT. J is TRBJ1-6 and V is TRBV20-1, with D possibly being TRBD1 (5 bases). Between the trimmed V and J ends, which lost 0 bases and 5 bases, there was a span of 17 bases. Germline values: CDR1 DFQATT, CDR2 SNEGSKA (reference sequence). The CDR3 is 17 residues long.

The genes are TRBV12-3 or TRBV12-4 and TRBJ1-1; no clear D gene. V was pared by 7 bases and J by 0 bases, with 12 bases between. This CDR3 spans 14 amino acids. Here the CDR3 reads CASTVQILNTEAFF. CDR3 sequence (DNA): TGTGCCAGCACTGTACAGATTTTGAACACTGAAGCTTTCTTT.

This clonotype was seen ten or more times. The genes are TRBV6-1 and TRBJ1-1, with 8 bases lining up with TRBD1. The CDR3 loop spans 14 amino acids. Trimming took 3 bases from V and 1 from J; bases not matched to a gene: 1. The germline V gene encodes CDR1 MNHNS and CDR2 SASEGT. This CDR3 is CASSEGQENTEAFF. CDR3 nucleotide sequence: TGTGCCAGCAGTGAGGGACAGGAGAACACTGAAGCTTTCTTT.

This clonotype was counted a few times. The chain uses TRBV28 and TRBJ2-7; the D is unclear. There are 14 residues in the CDR3. Trimming removed 6 bases at V and 3 bases at J, with 15 bases between. Germline values: CDR1 MDHEN, CDR2 SYDVKM. The chain's CDR3 is CASRRRERYYEQYF. DNA for the CDR3: TGTGCCAGCAGAAGACGCGAGAGATACTACGAGCAGTACTTC.

In its sample, this clonotype was seen many times. V is TRBV20-1 and J is TRBJ1-6, with a weak D call TRBD1 (5 bases). The CDR3 sequence is 12 residues long. Germline CDR1 reads DFQATT; CDR2 reads SNEGSKA (reference sequence). With 1 base removed from V and 9 bases from J, the gap between germline ends came to 7 bases. CDR3 nucleotide sequence: TGCAGTGCTAGAGGGGGCGGTTCACCCCTCCACTTT. It yields the protein CSARGGGSPLHF.

Ten or more counts support this clonotype. The rearrangement links TRBV9 to TRBJ2-7, with D tentatively TRBD1 or TRBD2 (5 bases each). The V end lost 2 bases, the J end lost 2 bases, and 14 bases lay between the germline ends. Germline CDR1 SGDLS, CDR2 YYNGEE. The length of the CDR3 is 15 residues. The CDR3 bases are TGTGCCAGCAGCGTCCATCCCGAGGGGCCCTACGAGCAGTACTTC. Its translation: CASSVHPEGPYEQYF.

The rearrangement links TRBV15 to TRBJ1-1; D not certain. CDR1 LNHNV and CDR2 YYDKDF come from the germline V gene (reference sequence). This CDR3 has 14 residues. Deletions cut 0 bases from V and 8 bases from J, with 13 bases between. The CDR3 here is CATSRDPVLIEAFF. CDR3 DNA: TGTGCCACCAGCAGAGATCCGGTCCTCATCGAAGCTTTCTTT.

This clonotype showed up just a few times. The chain joins TRBV4-1 to TRBJ1-1; the D gene is possibly TRBD1 (6 bases). Trimming shortened V by 2 bases and J by 6 bases, and 16 bases separated the two germline ends. CDR3 length equals 15 residues. CDR1 is MGHRA and CDR2 is YSYEKL in the germline V gene. The CDR3 region has the DNA TGCGCCAGCAGCCAAAAGCGGGGGGCGGAGGCTGAAGCTTTCTTT. Its translation is CASSQKRGAEAEAFF.

This clonotype was counted a few times. V is TRBV27 and J is TRBJ2-7; D may be TRBD1 (6 bases). V dropped 4 bases and J dropped 4 bases, with 14 bases sitting between them. Germline V gene lookup returns CDR1 MNHEY and CDR2 SMNVEV (reference sequence). The CDR3 is 14 residues long. CDR3 protein: CASSSGAALYEQYF. The CDR3 nucleotides are TGTGCCAGCAGTTCAGGGGCCGCACTTTACGAGCAGTACTTC.

This clonotype was counted many times. The rearrangement links TRBV20-1 to TRBJ1-1; TRBD1 agrees at 7 bases. V was pared by 0 bases and J by 4 bases, with 8 bases of the junction left unmatched. Germline assignment: CDR1 DFQATT and CDR2 SNEGSKA (reference sequence). The CDR3 contains 15 residues. The CDR3 DNA reads as TGCAGTGCTAGAGACAGGACAGGCCACCCCACTGAAGCTTTCTTT. Residues: CSARDRTGHPTEAFF.